In this sample, the clone carrying this T cell receptor (beta chain) turned up once. Its antigen is unknown. Healthy people donating bone marrow made up the donors. This PCR relied on a set of 60 Vbeta primers and 13 Jbeta primers. TCRdb keeps only in-frame clones here, not all; method: immunoSEQ multiplex PCR. The sample carries roughly 100,000 clones, around 80% recorded once. The sample comes from a study of cytomegalovirus exposure and HLA in healthy donors. Study-level results: The authors listed about 170 TCR beta chains as cytomegalovirus-associated.

The CDR3 consists of 14 residues. Germline V gene data show CDR1 as SNHLY and CDR2 as FYNNEI. Losses at the gene ends were 4 bases for V and 8 bases for J; bases not matched to a gene: 6. The V call is TRBV2, the J call TRBJ1-4, with 8 bases aligning to TRBD1. The sample consisted of PBMCs. The sequence was collected from a woman aged 18 to 35 in good health and CMV-seropositive. This CDR3 reads CASSGTGLGEKLFF. The CDR3 nucleotides are TGTGCCAGCAGTGGGACAGGGTTGGGAGAAAAACTGTTTTTT.